A selection of T cell receptor beta chains follows, all from one sample in a study of cytomegalovirus exposure and HLA in healthy donors. Some clones are missing from TCRdb's copy, which holds only in-frame ones; the method was immunoSEQ multiplex PCR. Of under 200,000 clones listed, roughly 85% are singletons. The sequenced sample consisted of PBMCs. The receptors come from a man aged 45-60 years in good health and CMV-seropositive. The CDR3 runs from the conserved cysteine through the conserved F or W. A D gene is named only where the DNA matches it firmly. Clone size is stated in some rows and not others, as once, few, many or a class when expanded.

TRBV4-1,TRBJ1-2,NA,NA,CASSLGRIYGYTF,TGCGCCAGCAGCTTGGGGCGGATCTATGGCTACACCTTC
TRBV29-1,TRBJ2-2,NA,TRBD1,CSAYPTGQAGELFF,TGCAGCGCTTACCCGACAGGACAGGCCGGGGAGCTGTTTTTT
TRBV6-1,TRBJ1-1,few,NA,CASRRGNTEAFF,TGTGCCAGCAGACGGGGGAACACTGAAGCTTTCTTT
TRBV2,TRBJ1-2,NA,NA,CASSEGPSRVGRYGYTF,TGTGCCAGCAGTGAAGGGCCCTCTAGGGTAGGGAGATATGGCTACACCTTC
TRBV28,TRBJ2-4,NA,NA,CASSLFREGAKNIQYF,TGTGCCAGCAGTTTATTCAGGGAAGGGGCCAAAAACATTCAGTACTTC
TRBV9,TRBJ1-1,NA,NA,CASSVDEANTEAFF,TGTGCCAGCAGCGTAGACGAGGCGAACACTGAAGCTTTCTTT
TRBV7-2,TRBJ1-2,few,NA,CASSADRDTMGYTF,TGTGCCAGCAGCGCCGACAGAGATACTATGGGCTACACCTTC
TRBV5-6,TRBJ2-7,NA,TRBD1,CASSLEGVGQITYEQYF,TGTGCCAGCAGCTTGGAGGGTGTGGGACAGATTACCTACGAGCAGTACTTC
TRBV5-1,TRBJ2-5,NA,NA,CASRRGGYEETQYF,TGCGCCAGCAGGAGGGGAGGTTATGAAGAGACCCAGTACTTC
TRBV9,TRBJ1-1,few,TRBD1,CASSPHRGLNTEAFF,TGTGCCAGCAGCCCCCACAGGGGACTGAACACTGAAGCTTTCTTT
TRBV9,TRBJ1-1,NA,NA,CASSVGHTEAFF,TGTGCCAGCAGCGTGGGGCACACTGAAGCTTTCTTT
TRBV5-6,TRBJ1-5,NA,TRBD1,CASSLMAGGPNQPQHF,TGTGCCAGCAGCTTGATGGCAGGGGGCCCCAATCAGCCCCAGCATTTT
TRBV2,TRBJ2-2,NA,NA,CASSVLAGELFF,TGTGCCAGCAGTGTGTTAGCCGGGGAGCTGTTTTTT
TRBV15,TRBJ2-3,NA,NA,CATSRDRRGGDTQYF,TGTGCCACCAGCAGAGATCGGCGAGGGGGAGATACGCAGTATTTT
TRBV11-2,TRBJ1-1,NA,NA,CASSLGQLNTEAFF,TGTGCCAGCAGCTTAGGTCAGTTGAACACTGAAGCTTTCTTT
TRBV4-2,TRBJ2-3,once,NA,CASSQDWNEVADTQYF,TGTGCCAGCAGCCAAGATTGGAATGAGGTGGCAGATACGCAGTATTTT